The entry below gives a single TCR beta chain sequence along with its context. The CDR3 runs to 15 residues. Deletions cut 2 bases from V and 9 bases from J, with 17 bases between. Germline V gene sequence: CDR1 SGHNT, CDR2 YYREEE (reference sequence). This specimen belongs to a study of blood T cell repertoires in COVID-19. Using immunoSEQ multiplex PCR, the repertoire was profiled, and TCRdb retains in-frame clones only, with some absent. The table has 490,000 or so clones, approximately 90% seen once. The chain recombines TRBV5-4 with TRBJ2-2; tentative D call: TRBD1 (5 bases). The material sequenced was PBMCs or T cells enriched from blood (not recorded which). The sequence was collected from a woman in her sixties or seventies who had recovered from COVID-19. In DNA form, the CDR3 reads TGTGCCAGCAGCTTTACTCAGGGTATTGAGAGGGAGCTGTTTTTT. Translated: CASSFTQGIERELFF.